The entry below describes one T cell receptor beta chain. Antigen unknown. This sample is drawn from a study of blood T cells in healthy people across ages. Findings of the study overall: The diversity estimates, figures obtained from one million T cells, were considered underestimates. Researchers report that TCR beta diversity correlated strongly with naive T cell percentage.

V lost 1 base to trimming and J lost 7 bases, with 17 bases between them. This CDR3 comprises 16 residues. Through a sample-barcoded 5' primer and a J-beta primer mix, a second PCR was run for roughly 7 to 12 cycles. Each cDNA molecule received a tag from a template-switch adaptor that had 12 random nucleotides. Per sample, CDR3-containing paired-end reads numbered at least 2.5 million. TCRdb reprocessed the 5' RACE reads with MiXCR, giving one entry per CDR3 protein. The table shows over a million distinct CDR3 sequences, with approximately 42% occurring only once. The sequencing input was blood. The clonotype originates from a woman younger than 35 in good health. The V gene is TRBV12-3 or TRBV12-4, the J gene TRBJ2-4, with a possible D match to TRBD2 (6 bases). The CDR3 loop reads CASSLGGLARENIQYF. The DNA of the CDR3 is TGTGCCAGCAGTTTAGGGGGCCTAGCGAGGGAGAACATTCAGTACTTC.